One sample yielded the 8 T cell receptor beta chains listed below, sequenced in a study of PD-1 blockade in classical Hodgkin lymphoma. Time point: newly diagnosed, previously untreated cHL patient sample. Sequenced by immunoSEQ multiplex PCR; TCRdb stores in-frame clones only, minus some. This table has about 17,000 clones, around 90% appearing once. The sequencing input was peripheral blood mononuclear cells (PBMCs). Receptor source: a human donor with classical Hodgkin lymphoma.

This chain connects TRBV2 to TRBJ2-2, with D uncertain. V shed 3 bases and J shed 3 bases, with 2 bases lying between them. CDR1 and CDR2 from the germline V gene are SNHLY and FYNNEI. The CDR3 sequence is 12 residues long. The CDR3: CASSDDTGELFF. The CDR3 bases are TGTGCCAGCAGTGACGACACCGGGGAGCTGTTTTTT.

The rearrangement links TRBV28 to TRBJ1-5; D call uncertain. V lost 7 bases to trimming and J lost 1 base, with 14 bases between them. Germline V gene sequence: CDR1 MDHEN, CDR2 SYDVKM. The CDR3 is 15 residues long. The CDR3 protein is CASTQLGLSNQPQHF. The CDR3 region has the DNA TGTGCCAGCACCCAACTCGGTCTAAGCAATCAGCCCCAGCATTTT.

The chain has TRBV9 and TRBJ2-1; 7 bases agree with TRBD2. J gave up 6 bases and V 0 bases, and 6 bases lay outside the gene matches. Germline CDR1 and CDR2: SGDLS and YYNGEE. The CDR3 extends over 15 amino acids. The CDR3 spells CASSVGAGASNEQFF. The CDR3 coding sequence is TGTGCCAGCAGCGTAGGGGCGGGAGCCTCCAATGAGCAGTTCTTC. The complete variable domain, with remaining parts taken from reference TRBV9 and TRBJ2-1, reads DSGVTQTPKHLITATGQRVTLRCSPRSGDLSVYWYQQSLDQGLQFLIQYYNGEERAKGNILERFSAQQFPDLHSELNLSSLELGDSALYFCASSVGAGASNEQFFGPGTRLTVL.

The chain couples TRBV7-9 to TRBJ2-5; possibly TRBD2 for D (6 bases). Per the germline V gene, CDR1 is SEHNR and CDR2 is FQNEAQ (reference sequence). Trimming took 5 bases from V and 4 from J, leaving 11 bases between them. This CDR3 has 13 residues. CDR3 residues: CASSGSGVETQYF. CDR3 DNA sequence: TGTGCCAGCAGCGGGTCGGGGGTAGAGACCCAGTACTTC.

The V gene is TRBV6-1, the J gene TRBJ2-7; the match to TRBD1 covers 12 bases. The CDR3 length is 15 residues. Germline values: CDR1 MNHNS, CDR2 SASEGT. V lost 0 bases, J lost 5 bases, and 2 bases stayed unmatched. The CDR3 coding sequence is TGTGCCAGCAGTGAAGCGGGGACAGGGGGCCACGAGCAGTACTTC. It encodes CASSEAGTGGHEQYF.

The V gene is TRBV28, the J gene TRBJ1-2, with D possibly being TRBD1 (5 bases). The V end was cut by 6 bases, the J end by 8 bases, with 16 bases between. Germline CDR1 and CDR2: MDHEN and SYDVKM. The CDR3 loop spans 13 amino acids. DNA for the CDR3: TGTGCCAGCAGGGAGGCAGGGTCTAGCGGCTACACCTTC. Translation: CASREAGSSGYTF.

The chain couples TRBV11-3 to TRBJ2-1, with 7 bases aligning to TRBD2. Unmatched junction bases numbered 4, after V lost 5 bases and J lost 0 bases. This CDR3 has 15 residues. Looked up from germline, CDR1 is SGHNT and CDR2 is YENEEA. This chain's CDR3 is CASSPSGVSYNEQFF. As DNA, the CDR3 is TGTGCCAGCAGCCCTAGCGGCGTCTCCTACAATGAGCAGTTCTTC.

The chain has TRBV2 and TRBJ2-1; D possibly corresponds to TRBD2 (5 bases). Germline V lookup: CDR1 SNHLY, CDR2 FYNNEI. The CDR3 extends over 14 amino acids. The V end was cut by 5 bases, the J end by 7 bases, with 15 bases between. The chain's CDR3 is CASSFSAMGNEQFF. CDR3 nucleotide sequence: TGTGCCAGCAGTTTTAGCGCGATGGGGAATGAGCAGTTCTTC.